This T cell receptor (beta chain) was sequenced during a study of cytomegalovirus exposure and HLA in healthy donors. This CDR3 spans 13 amino acids. V shed 5 bases and J 3 bases; nucleotides not matched to a gene: 2. The germline V gene has CDR1 GTSNPN and CDR2 SVGIG (reference sequence). A multiplex PCR was run with 60 Vbeta primers and 13 Jbeta primers. In the original processing: A later analysis tallied about 80 million unique TCR beta chains, around 12 million of them shared. Some clones are missing from TCRdb's copy, which holds only in-frame ones; the method was immunoSEQ multiplex PCR. The V and J calls and clone size were taken over from that table, and D and trimming were inferred from the DNA. The sample totals over 110,000 clones. General study findings and limits: In vitro confirmation showed a few CMV-associated chains to be CMV antigen specific. Another analysis was done later, and it associated roughly 15,000 TCR beta sequences with HLA alleles at 0.05 false discovery rate. Analysis performed later showed TCR beta chains linked to HLA being more clonally expanded than equally common others.

About this clone itself: The antigen is not known.

This clonotype was sampled from a male donor in good health and CMV-seronegative. Material for sequencing was PBMCs. The genes are TRBV30 and TRBJ1-5; 9 bases are a match to TRBD1. CDR3: CAWGTGPNQPQHF. The CDR3 DNA follows: TGTGCCTGGGGGACAGGGCCCAATCAGCCCCAGCATTTT.